The 5 T cell receptor beta chains presented below share a single source sample, sequenced in a study of control samples from healthy donors and cancer patients. Data came from immunoSEQ multiplex PCR; TCRdb stores just in-frame clones and leaves some out. The sample contains about 58,000 clones, 70% to 90% of which appear only once. Specimen: PBMCs. All receptors come from a woman in her sixties or seventies with lung cancer.

The chain combines TRBV15 with TRBJ1-1; TRBD1 might be the D (5 bases). The V end was cut by 5 bases, the J end by 5 bases, with 18 bases between. The CDR3 is 15 residues long. Germline V gene lookup returns CDR1 LNHNV and CDR2 YYDKDF (reference sequence). The CDR3 region has the DNA TGTGCCACCAGCCTGGGGGACGGAGGGCGGACTGAAGCTTTCTTT. The encoded protein is CATSLGDGGRTEAFF.

The chain joins TRBV24-1 to TRBJ1-4; D unclear. CDR3 length equals 17 residues. The V gene lost 7 bases and the J gene lost 8 bases, with 25 bases spanning the gap. The germline gives CDR1 KGHDR, CDR2 SFDVKD. This CDR3 is CATREGSPSRSAEKLFF. The CDR3 DNA reads TGTGCCACCAGAGAAGGGTCTCCGTCCCGATCCGCGGAAAAACTGTTTTTT.

This clone was recorded only once. The chain uses TRBV5-6 and TRBJ2-6; 7 nucleotides agree with TRBD1. The V and J ends lost 1 base and 4 bases, in that order; junction bases with no gene match: 5. The length of the CDR3 is 16 residues. Germline V gene data show CDR1 as SGHDT and CDR2 as YYEEEE. The CDR3 nucleotides read TGTGCCAGCAGCTTGCCCCGGGGACAGGGGGCCAACGTCCTGACTTTC. Translated: CASSLPRGQGANVLTF.

The CDR3 spells CATSDSRGGGANVLTF. In nucleotides, the CDR3 is TGTGCCACCAGTGATTCCAGGGGCGGTGGGGCCAACGTCCTGACTTTC. The chain employs TRBV24-1 and TRBJ2-6, with D perhaps matching TRBD1 (6 bases). V was trimmed by 2 bases and J by 3 bases, leaving 10 bases between them. The CDR3 spans 16 residues. Germline-derived CDR1 and CDR2 are KGHDR and SFDVKD.

The chain is built from TRBV13 and TRBJ2-3; no clear D gene. The ends were cut back, 5 bases at V and 2 bases at J, with 11 bases in the middle. This CDR3 is built from 14 residues. Germline V gene lookup returns CDR1 PRHDT and CDR2 FYEKMQ (reference sequence). The CDR3 here is CASSRPSTTDTQYF. The CDR3 coding sequence is TGTGCCAGCAGCCGGCCATCGACCACAGATACGCAGTATTTT.